This T cell receptor (beta chain) is from a study of cytomegalovirus exposure and HLA in healthy donors. Broader study findings: A later examination showed that TCR association rates differed by HLA locus, with DRB1 most and HLA-C fewest. It was taken for granted in presence/absence analyses that sequencing depth across donors was roughly uniform.

Points on this clone: Its antigen is still unknown.

V dropped 3 bases and J dropped 4; count of bases not matched to a gene: 17. CDR1 is SGHAT and CDR2 is FQNNGV in the germline V gene. This CDR3 has 18 amino acids. PCR amplification relied on 60 Vbeta primers (plus 13 Jbeta primers). Repertoires were generated with immunoSEQ multiplex PCR, while TCRdb's copy carries only in-frame clones and drops some. The sample shows some 170,000 clones, around four fifths of them seen only once. The receptor's source is a woman in her sixties in good health and CMV-seropositive. Material for sequencing was PBMCs. The V and J genes are TRBV11-2 and TRBJ2-5, with TRBD2 matching 7 bases. The CDR3 DNA is TGTGCCAGCAGCTTTTTACTAGCGCAGCCGGGGCGGGGAGAGACCCAGTACTTC. Translated, it gives CASSFLLAQPGRGETQYF.